This record looks at one TCR beta chain sequence and its context. Its antigen remains unidentified. The data belong to a study of shared clonotypes between healthy human individuals. Broader study findings: Generally, estimated richness proved larger in naive subsets than it did in memory subsets. In several donors, approximately 5% of naive CD4 clonotypes appeared in common.

CD45RO-negative CD8 cells positively selected for CCR7 made up the naive population, which excluded terminally differentiated effector memory CD45RA+ cells. Losses at the gene ends were 5 bases for V and 7 bases for J; bases not matched to a gene: 10. The CDR3 has 17 amino acids. Looked up from germline, CDR1 is SGHAT and CDR2 is FQNNGV. Per the original data handling: From ImmunoSEQ came sequences covering only the junction and carrying no quality scores, so filtering differed. Generated by immunoSEQ multiplex PCR, the TCRdb table keeps only in-frame clones and is missing some. That table furnishes V, J and clone size, whereas the DNA furnished D and trimming. The data contain roughly 590,000 clones, roughly 95% of them singletons.

V and J are TRBV11-2 and TRBJ2-1; 14 bases are shared with TRBD2. This receptor was obtained from a woman in her 30s in good health. Sequences were obtained from naive CD8+ T cells sorted from blood. The CDR3 nucleotides read TGTGCCAGCAGCCCCGTTTCCGGGACTAGCGGGAGAAATGAGCAGTTCTTC. It specifies CASSPVSGTSGRNEQFF.